A selection of T cell receptor beta chains follows, all from one sample in a study of T-cell reconstitution after alpha-beta-depleted transplantation in children. TCRdb re-derived calls from the PCR reads in MiXCR, one entry per CDR3 protein. Of a few hundred thousand distinct CDR3 sequences in the sample, 15% to 20% were seen once. The sequenced sample was PBMCs, mostly from graft donor cells, obtained 360 days after TCRalphabeta/CD19-depleted stem cell transplant. These receptors all stem from a boy under two years old who had a stem cell transplant for Wiskott-Aldrich syndrome, so the T cells may come from the graft donor. Each CDR3 is given with its conserved first and last residue. The D gene is left open where the match is weak. Where a row states a size, it is once, few, many or the class of an expanded clone; other rows omit it.

>TRBV7-2|TRBJ2-1|NA|NA
CASKPRRDFYNEQFF
TGTGCCAGCAAGCCCAGGAGGGACTTCTACAATGAGCAGTTCTTC
>TRBV20-1|TRBJ1-6|TRBD1|few
CSATRQGQAPLHF
TGCAGTGCTACTCGACAGGGTCAGGCACCCCTCCACTTT
>TRBV4-1|TRBJ2-7|NA|NA
CASSQIGRSSYEQYF
TGCGCCAGCAGCCAAATAGGGCGGAGCTCCTACGAGCAGTACTTC
>TRBV6-2/TRBV6-3|TRBJ2-4|TRBD2|NA
CASSYPAIAGGRPTKNIQYF
TGTGCCAGCAGTTACCCAGCGATAGCGGGAGGAAGACCCACCAAAAACATTCAGTACTTC
>TRBV12-3/TRBV12-4|TRBJ2-7|NA|NA
CASTRYGYEQYF
TGTGCCAGCACCCGTTACGGCTACGAGCAGTACTTC
>TRBV7-9|TRBJ2-5|TRBD2|few
CASSRRPGLAVQETQYF
TGTGCCAGCAGCCGGCGTCCGGGACTAGCGGTTCAAGAGACCCAGTACTTC
>TRBV5-1|TRBJ2-7|NA|few
CASSLVAGFYEQYF
TGCGCCAGCAGCTTGGTTGCAGGATTCTACGAGCAGTACTTC
>TRBV5-1|TRBJ2-2|TRBD2|few
CASSPWSGLAGAAGELFF
TGCGCCAGCAGCCCGTGGTCGGGACTAGCGGGAGCTGCCGGGGAGCTGTTTTTT
>TRBV5-1|TRBJ2-5|TRBD2|NA
CASSPGLAGLWETQYF
TGCGCCAGCAGCCCAGGACTAGCGGGGTTATGGGAGACCCAGTACTTC
>TRBV5-6|TRBJ2-1|TRBD1|few
CASSLTGGGNEQFF
TGTGCCAGCAGCTTAACAGGGGGCGGGAATGAGCAGTTCTTC
>TRBV12-3/TRBV12-4|TRBJ2-7|TRBD2|NA
CASSLPPRAGGYYEQYF
TGTGCCAGCAGTTTACCCCCTCGGGCGGGAGGGTACTACGAGCAGTACTTC
>TRBV7-2|TRBJ2-1|TRBD2|few
CASSLRSGIKPPEQFF
TGTGCCAGCAGCTTACGCAGCGGGATAAAACCCCCAGAGCAGTTCTTC
>TRBV11-2|TRBJ2-1|NA|few
CASLDWAANNEQFF
TGTGCCAGCTTGGACTGGGCAGCCAACAATGAGCAGTTCTTC
>TRBV5-1|TRBJ1-1|NA|few
CASSPPGDMNTEAFF
TGCGCCAGCAGCCCACCCGGGGACATGAACACTGAAGCTTTCTTT
>TRBV6-4|TRBJ2-3|TRBD2|NA
CASSDCPGRGGPDTQYF
TGTGCCAGCAGTGACTGTCCCGGGCGGGGGGGCCCAGATACGCAGTATTTT
>TRBV7-2|TRBJ2-5|NA|few
CASSLLTGGAETQYF
TGTGCCAGCAGCTTATTAACTGGGGGCGCTGAGACCCAGTACTTC
>TRBV27|TRBJ1-2|TRBD1|NA
CASSQGANYGYTF
TGTGCCAGCAGCCAGGGGGCTAACTATGGCTACACCTTC
>TRBV14|TRBJ2-3|NA|few
CASSQDRGFTDTQYF
TGTGCCAGCAGCCAAGACCGCGGGTTCACAGATACGCAGTATTTT
>TRBV6-5|TRBJ2-1|NA|NA
CASSYGPVLNEQFF
TGTGCCAGCAGTTACGGGCCAGTCTTGAATGAGCAGTTCTTC
>TRBV6-1|TRBJ2-7|NA|NA
CASSEWYEQYF
TGTGCCAGCAGTGAATGGTACGAGCAGTACTTC
>TRBV12-3/TRBV12-4|TRBJ2-3|NA|NA
CASSFVGGNTQYF
TGTGCCAGCAGCTTCGTTGGGGGAAATACGCAGTATTTT
>TRBV5-1|TRBJ2-5|NA|few
CASSFTGTLGETQYF
TGCGCCAGCAGCTTTACCGGGACACTCGGAGAGACCCAGTACTTC
>TRBV29-1|TRBJ2-5|NA|few
CSVGGRGATQYF
TGCAGCGTTGGCGGCAGGGGAGCGACCCAGTACTTC
>TRBV20-1|TRBJ1-5|TRBD1|few
CSAREGTDNQPQHF
TGCAGTGCTAGAGAAGGGACAGATAATCAGCCCCAGCATTTT
>TRBV20-1|TRBJ2-7|NA|few
CSARVQHGKYYEQYF
TGCAGTGCTAGAGTCCAGCACGGGAAGTACTACGAGCAGTACTTC
>TRBV4-1|TRBJ2-1|NA|few
CASSQVGGPINEQFF
TGCGCCAGCAGCCAAGTCGGGGGGCCAATAAATGAGCAGTTCTTC
>TRBV28|TRBJ2-7|NA|few
CASRQGWSPYEQYF
TGTGCCAGCAGACAGGGATGGAGTCCCTACGAGCAGTACTTC
>TRBV5-1|TRBJ2-7|TRBD1|many
CASSFLPRGTGGYEQYF
TGCGCCAGCAGCTTCCTTCCCCGCGGGACAGGAGGATACGAGCAGTACTTC
>TRBV7-9|TRBJ2-1|TRBD1|NA
CASSPFTGGNEQFF
TGTGCCAGCAGCCCCTTCACAGGGGGCAATGAGCAGTTCTTC
>TRBV6-5|TRBJ2-7|NA|NA
CASSYRGKVTYEQYF
TGTGCCAGCAGTTACCGGGGAAAGGTGACCTACGAGCAGTACTTC
>TRBV20-1|TRBJ1-1|NA|NA
CSARVGLFMNTEAFF
TGCAGTGCTAGAGTGGGGCTTTTTATGAACACTGAAGCTTTCTTT
>TRBV18|TRBJ1-6|NA|few
CASSLATKGSPLHF
TGTGCCAGCTCACTTGCCACGAAGGGTTCACCCCTCCACTTT
>TRBV9|TRBJ2-2|TRBD2|many
CASSPGLAGTGELFF
TGTGCCAGCAGCCCGGGACTAGCGGGCACCGGGGAGCTGTTTTTT
>TRBV7-9|TRBJ1-6|NA|NA
CASSLPGNGYSPLHF
TGTGCCAGCAGCTTACCGGGTAATGGCTATTCACCCCTCCACTTT
>TRBV4-3|TRBJ2-1|TRBD2|NA
CASSQEATSEYYNEQFF
TGCGCCAGCAGCCAAGAGGCCACTAGCGAATATTACAATGAGCAGTTCTTC
>TRBV3-1|TRBJ1-3|TRBD1|few
CASTRDRYSGNTIYF
TGTGCCAGCACCCGGGACAGGTACTCTGGAAACACCATATATTTT
>TRBV27|TRBJ2-6|NA|NA
CASSLLRSGANVLTF
TGTGCCAGCAGTTTGTTGCGATCTGGGGCCAACGTCCTGACTTTC
>TRBV5-1|TRBJ2-7|NA|NA
CASSAGQYTYEQYF
TGCGCCAGCAGCGCGGGACAGTATACCTACGAGCAGTACTTC
>TRBV20-1|TRBJ2-5|NA|NA
CSASGSSLETQYF
TGCAGTGCTAGCGGGAGTTCGCTAGAGACCCAGTACTTC
>TRBV24-1|TRBJ2-1|TRBD1|NA
CATSDTDRDRQQSYNEQFF
TGTGCCACCAGTGATACGGACAGGGATCGTCAACAGTCCTACAATGAGCAGTTCTTC
>TRBV20-1|TRBJ2-2|NA|few
CSALALGGELFF
TGCAGTGCTCTTGCTTTGGGCGGGGAGCTGTTTTTT
>TRBV7-9|TRBJ2-5|NA|NA
CASSLVGGDGGETQYF
TGTGCCAGCAGCTTAGTTGGAGGGGATGGCGGGGAGACCCAGTACTTC
>TRBV27|TRBJ2-2|TRBD1|few
CASGPPGQGNGELFF
TGTGCCAGCGGGCCTCCGGGACAGGGGAACGGGGAGCTGTTTTTT
>TRBV7-2|TRBJ2-7|NA|few
CASSLLGLNSYEQYF
TGTGCCAGCAGCTTATTAGGACTTAACTCCTACGAGCAGTACTTC
>TRBV10-2|TRBJ2-1|TRBD1|NA
CASSESGTGTYNEQFF
TGCGCCAGCAGTGAGTCCGGGACAGGGACCTACAATGAGCAGTTCTTC
>TRBV6-2/TRBV6-3|TRBJ2-7|NA|few
CASSRPGTSYEQYF
TGTGCCAGCAGTCGTCCCGGGACATCCTACGAGCAGTACTTC
>TRBV28|TRBJ2-2|TRBD2|NA
CASTLAGGPETGELFF
TGTGCCAGCACACTAGCGGGGGGCCCTGAAACCGGGGAGCTGTTTTTT
>TRBV5-1|TRBJ2-1|TRBD2|NA
CASSIKRGGRNEQFF
TGCGCCAGCAGCATAAAGCGGGGGGGCCGGAATGAGCAGTTCTTC
>TRBV27|TRBJ2-7|NA|NA
CASRISGVGLTYEQYF
TGTGCCAGCAGGATTTCTGGTGTAGGGCTAACCTACGAGCAGTACTTC
>TRBV10-3|TRBJ2-4|TRBD1|NA
CAISDPGTAAILGENIQYF
TGTGCCATCAGTGACCCCGGGACAGCCGCTATTCTTGGAGAAAACATTCAGTACTTC
>TRBV12-3/TRBV12-4|TRBJ2-7|NA|few
CASSFGTKGAYEQYF
TGTGCCAGCAGTTTTGGCACAAAGGGGGCCTACGAGCAGTACTTC
>TRBV29-1|TRBJ2-7|NA|NA
CSVGTRPSPYEQYF
TGCAGCGTTGGGACCCGGCCTTCTCCCTACGAGCAGTACTTC
>TRBV6-5|TRBJ2-7|TRBD1|few
CASSYSGTGLGEQYF
TGTGCCAGCAGTTACTCGGGGACAGGGTTAGGTGAGCAGTACTTC
>TRBV20-1|TRBJ2-7|NA|few
CSAREALSTEQYF
TGCAGTGCTAGAGAGGCTCTAAGTACCGAGCAGTACTTC
>TRBV9|TRBJ2-7|NA|NA
CASSEGAVTYEQYF
TGTGCCAGCAGCGAGGGCGCGGTAACCTACGAGCAGTACTTC
>TRBV12-3/TRBV12-4|TRBJ2-7|NA|NA
CASSLDKLRTYEQYF
TGTGCCAGCAGTTTAGACAAATTAAGGACCTACGAGCAGTACTTC
>TRBV20-1|TRBJ2-7|TRBD2|NA
CSARDFGAGVHEQYF
TGCAGTGCTAGAGATTTTGGGGCGGGAGTCCACGAGCAGTACTTC